This passage covers 6 T cell receptor beta chains from one sample sequenced in a study of CD8 T cells in Susac syndrome. Reverse transcription of about 0.5 to 1 ug RNA used random hexamers. TCRdb ran MiXCR on the immunoSEQ multiplex PCR reads and lists one entry per CDR3 protein. The sample yields 140,000 to 150,000 distinct CDR3 sequences, approximately 96% seen once. Sequencing input: CD4+ T cells from PBMCs. The receptors shown here come from a human donor with multiple sclerosis.

The rearrangement links TRBV12-3 or TRBV12-4 to TRBJ1-2; no firm D call. The CDR3 runs to 12 residues. V lost 5 bases to trimming and J lost 2 bases, with 6 bases between them. The CDR3 here is CASSAANYGYTF. In DNA, the CDR3 is TGTGCCAGCAGTGCGGCCAACTATGGCTACACCTTC.

The chain combines TRBV29-1 with TRBJ2-5; the D is unclear. The V gene lost 4 bases and the J gene lost 3 bases, with 3 bases spanning the gap. Germline CDR1 is SQVTM and CDR2 is ANQGSEA. The CDR3 has 10 amino acids. The CDR3, as DNA: TGCAGCGTTGCCGAAGAGACCCAGTACTTC. It encodes CSVAEETQYF.

This chain connects TRBV27 to TRBJ1-4; D might be TRBD1 (5 bases). This CDR3 comprises 13 residues. Per germline, CDR1 MNHEY and CDR2 SMNVEV (reference sequence). V was clipped by 3 bases and J by 8 bases, with 10 bases between them. CDR3 nucleotide sequence: TGTGCCAGCAGTTTTAGGGGTTTGGAAAAACTGTTTTTT. This sequence encodes CASSFRGLEKLFF. The full variable domain, completed using reference TRBV27 and TRBJ1-4, is EAQVTQNPRYLITVTGKKLTVTCSQNMNHEYMSWYRQDPGLGLRQIYYSMNVEVTDKGDVPEGYKVSRKEKRNFPLILESPSPNQTSLYFCASSFRGLEKLFFGSGTQLSVL.

The V and J genes are TRBV27 and TRBJ2-7; D is unresolved. Trimming took off 2 bases at V and 3 bases at J, with 11 bases between the two ends. The germline gives CDR1 MNHEY, CDR2 SMNVEV (reference sequence). The CDR3 length is 14 residues. The CDR3 sequence: CASSLTWSDYEQYF. The CDR3 bases are TGTGCCAGCAGTTTAACATGGTCCGACTACGAGCAGTACTTC.

This clonotype showed up just once. This CDR3 is CASSQDSGTRGNQPQHF. The CDR3 DNA sequence: TGTGCCAGCAGCCAAGATTCGGGGACAAGGGGCAATCAGCCCCAGCATTTT. The chain couples TRBV3-1 to TRBJ1-5; perhaps TRBD1 as D (6 bases). Trimming removed 0 bases from V and 2 bases from J, with 14 bases in between. The CDR3 totals 17 residues. The V gene's germline CDR1 is LGHDT and CDR2 YNNKEL (reference sequence).

The sample holds a few counts of this clonotype. The V and J genes are TRBV9 and TRBJ2-7, with 7 bases aligning to TRBD2. Per germline, CDR1 SGDLS and CDR2 YYNGEE. Losses at the gene ends were 0 bases for V and 2 bases for J; bases not matched to a gene: 8. CDR3 length: 16 residues. The CDR3: CASSVGPAGETYEQYF. The CDR3 bases are TGTGCCAGCAGCGTAGGTCCCGCGGGAGAGACCTACGAGCAGTACTTC.